This T cell receptor beta chain was identified during a study of vaccination and CD4 T cells after COVID-19. Study background: It was a median around 92 days after diagnosis, with a range of 35 to 161, that post-COVID samples were drawn. Controls used CEFX viral epitopes (positive), HIV-1 Nef peptides (negative), or no peptide.

CDR1 is SGHTA, CDR2 FQGNSA, per germline. The length of the CDR3 is 14 residues. V shed 4 bases and J 9 bases; nucleotides not matched to a gene: 11. Worth noting for this clonotype: Its antigen is undetermined.

With the Oncomine TCR Beta short-read assay, DNA from cultured CD4+ T cells was sequenced. TCRdb passed the PCR reads through MiXCR, listing each CDR3 protein once. The sample lists some 10,000 distinct CDR3 sequences, approximately 61% occurring once. As for treatment: roughly ten-day PBMC culture with coronavirus spike peptide pools or control peptides (ViraFEST assay). V gene TRBV7-2 combines with J gene TRBJ2-7; 8 nucleotides match TRBD2. This clonotype was obtained from a human donor who had recovered from COVID-19. The sample was CD4+ T cells from blood, cultured in vitro. This chain's CDR3 is CASSSTNSGAVQYF. The DNA for the CDR3 is TGTGCCAGCAGCTCAACGAATAGCGGGGCCGTGCAGTACTTC.